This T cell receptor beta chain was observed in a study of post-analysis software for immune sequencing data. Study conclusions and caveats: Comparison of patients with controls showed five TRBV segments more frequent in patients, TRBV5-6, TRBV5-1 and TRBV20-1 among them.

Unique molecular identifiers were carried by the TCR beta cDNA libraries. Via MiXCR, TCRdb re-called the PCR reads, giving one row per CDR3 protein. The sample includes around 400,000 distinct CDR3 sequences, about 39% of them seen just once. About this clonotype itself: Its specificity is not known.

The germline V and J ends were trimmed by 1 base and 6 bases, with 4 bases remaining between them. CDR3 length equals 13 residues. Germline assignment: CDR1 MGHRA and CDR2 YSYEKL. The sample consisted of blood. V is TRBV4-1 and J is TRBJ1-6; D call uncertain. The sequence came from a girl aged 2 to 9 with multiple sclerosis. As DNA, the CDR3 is TGCGCCAGCAGCCAAGCTAGTAATTCACCCCTCCACTTT. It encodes CASSQASNSPLHF.